Below, 27 T cell receptor beta chains from the same sample are listed, as sequenced in a study of T cells in localized non-small cell lung cancer (dated by TCRdb to about 2020). Library preparation used the immunoSEQ multiplex PCR assay. The table was pulled from immuneACCESS by TCRdb, which kept in-frame rearrangements only. Such tables lose some clones; where checked, under half of the loss comes from unresolved V genes, and the rest has no known cause. Within this sample are 20,000 to 25,000 clones, with about 91% of them counted one time only. The ten biggest clones cover around 9.9% of the sample. The starting material was peripheral blood mononuclear cells, obtained before any cancer treatment. These receptors were taken from a woman aged 35-75 years with stage III lung adenocarcinoma.

The chain combines TRBV7-2 with TRBJ1-1, with TRBD1 matching 10 bases. The CDR3 loop spans 18 amino acids. Trimming at V came to 5 bases and at J to 3 bases, leaving 15 bases not matched to a gene. Germline V gene data show CDR1 as SGHTA and CDR2 as FQGNSA. The CDR3 sequence: CASSPRDRGVQKDTEAFF. CDR3 nucleotide sequence: TGTGCCAGCAGCCCCCGGGACAGGGGAGTTCAGAAGGACACTGAAGCTTTCTTT.

The rearrangement joins TRBV7-9 to TRBJ2-5; TRBD2 agrees at 11 bases. In germline, CDR1 is SEHNR, CDR2 FQNEAQ (reference sequence). Trimming cost V 8 bases and J 5 bases; bases outside gene matches: 10. The CDR3 consists of 15 residues. CDR3 DNA sequence: TGTGCCAGCGGATATAGCGGGAGGGCAGGGGAGACCCAGTACTTC. Translation gives CASGYSGRAGETQYF.

V and J are TRBV7-7 and TRBJ2-5, with D perhaps matching TRBD2 (6 bases). The CDR3 runs to 14 residues. Trimming removed 4 bases at V and 2 bases at J, with 11 bases between. Germline lookup yields CDR1 SSHAT and CDR2 FNYEAQ (reference sequence). The CDR3: CASSSTGLQETQYF. The DNA of the CDR3 is TGTGCCAGCAGCTCTACGGGACTGCAAGAGACCCAGTACTTC. Looking up the rest from reference TRBV7-7 and TRBJ2-5 gives the full variable domain: GAGVSQSPRYKVTKRGQDVTLRCDPISSHATLYWYQQALGQGPEFLTYFNYEAQPDKSGLPSDRFSAERPEGSISTLTIQRTEQRDSAMYRCASSSTGLQETQYFGPGTRLLVL.

The V call is TRBV6-6, the J call TRBJ2-3; maybe TRBD2 (9 bases). V was shortened by 7 bases and J by 3 bases, with 17 bases between the two germline ends. This CDR3 region has 15 residues. CDR1 and CDR2 (germline): MNHNY, SVGAGI (reference sequence). CDR3 sequence reads: CASTRGLAGTDTQYF. As DNA, the CDR3 is TGTGCCAGCACCAGGGGGCTAGCGGGGACAGATACGCAGTATTTT.

The chain recombines TRBV19 with TRBJ2-4; possible D gene TRBD2, 6 bases. The V end lost 5 bases, the J end lost 8 bases, and 22 bases lay between the germline ends. This CDR3 has 16 amino acids. Germline CDR1 LNHDA, CDR2 SQIVND (reference sequence). This chain's CDR3 is CASSPQRRGGRDIQYF. The CDR3, as DNA: TGTGCCAGTAGTCCCCAGCGGAGGGGAGGCAGGGACATTCAGTACTTC.

The chain is built from TRBV11-3 and TRBJ2-1; D is perhaps TRBD1 (6 bases). V lost 5 bases to trimming and J lost 1 base, with 12 bases between them. The CDR3 runs to 15 residues. Germline CDR1 SGHNT, CDR2 YENEEA. In nucleotides, the CDR3 is TGTGCCAGCAGCGCGGACAGACAGTCCTACAATGAGCAGTTCTTC. Amino acids: CASSADRQSYNEQFF.

Only one count was recorded for this clone. The rearrangement uses TRBV11-1 and TRBJ2-3; D not resolved. This CDR3 contains 16 residues. Germline V gives CDR1 SGHAT, CDR2 FQDESV (reference sequence). V lost 1 base, J lost 0 bases, and 11 bases lay in between. This CDR3 is CASSLVGGPSTDTQYF. In DNA form, the CDR3 reads TGTGCCAGCAGCTTAGTGGGCGGACCTAGCACAGATACGCAGTATTTT.

The V gene is TRBV11-2, the J gene TRBJ2-7; 9 nucleotides align to TRBD1. J was trimmed by 1 base and V by 2 bases; bases with no gene match: 6. The CDR3 totals 16 residues. The V gene's germline CDR1 is SGHAT and CDR2 FQNNGV. The CDR3 loop is CASSLMGTGQSYEQYF. The CDR3 DNA reads as TGTGCCAGCAGCTTAATGGGGACAGGGCAGTCCTACGAGCAGTACTTC.

J is TRBJ2-1 and V is TRBV5-1; D might be TRBD2 (5 bases). This CDR3 has 16 amino acids. CDR1 is SGHRS and CDR2 is YFSETQ in the germline V gene. Deletions cut 2 bases from V and 2 bases from J, with 14 bases between. CDR3 in amino acids: CASSLTSWETYNEQFF. Written as DNA, the CDR3 is TGCGCCAGCAGCTTAACTTCGTGGGAGACCTACAATGAGCAGTTCTTC. The full variable domain, rest sourced from reference TRBV5-1 and TRBJ2-1, is KAGVTQTPRYLIKTRGQQVTLSCSPISGHRSVSWYQQTPGQGLQFLFEYFSETQRNKGNFPGRFSGRQFSNSRSEMNVSTLELGDSALYLCASSLTSWETYNEQFFGPGTRLTVL.

The chain recombines TRBV5-6 with TRBJ1-1; D is undetermined. CDR1 is SGHDT, CDR2 YYEEEE, per germline. V shed 3 bases and J shed 4 bases, with 19 bases lying between them. The CDR3 length is 16 residues. CDR3 sequence: CASSSGGRLSSTEAFF. The DNA for the CDR3 is TGTGCCAGCAGCTCGGGAGGGAGGCTATCCAGCACTGAAGCTTTCTTT.

The rearrangement links TRBV2 to TRBJ2-3; weak D call: TRBD1 (6 bases). Trimming removed 4 bases at V and 0 bases at J, with 17 bases between. From germline, CDR1 is SNHLY and CDR2 FYNNEI. CDR3 length: 17 amino acids. The CDR3, as DNA: TGTGCCAGCAGTGTTAGGGCAGACAGGTCTAGCACAGATACGCAGTATTTT. This gives the protein CASSVRADRSSTDTQYF. The full variable domain, its missing parts supplied by reference TRBV2 and TRBJ2-3, is EPEVTQTPSHQVTQMGQEVILRCVPISNHLYFYWYRQILGQKVEFLVSFYNNEISEKSEIFDDQFSVERPDGSNFTLKIRSTKLEDSAMYFCASSVRADRSSTDTQYFGPGTRLTVL.

The rearrangement uses TRBV19 and TRBJ2-2; D might be TRBD2 (6 bases). Trimming removed 7 bases at V and 6 bases at J, with 15 bases between. Germline values: CDR1 LNHDA, CDR2 SQIVND (reference sequence). There are 14 residues in the CDR3. The CDR3 protein is CASNEEGRSGELFF. In DNA, the CDR3 is TGTGCCAGTAACGAGGAGGGGCGGTCCGGGGAGCTGTTTTTT.

The chain is built from TRBV6-4 and TRBJ1-6; D is unresolved. Trimming removed 6 bases at V and 7 bases at J, with 10 bases between. The CDR3 runs 13 residues. Germline V gives CDR1 MRHNA, CDR2 SNTAGT. CDR3 DNA sequence: TGTGCCAGCAGCCGTCTCGACAATTCACCCCTCCACTTT. It yields the protein CASSRLDNSPLHF.

The chain recombines TRBV7-6 with TRBJ2-2, with D uncertain. In germline, CDR1 is SGHVS, CDR2 FNYEAQ. This CDR3 spans 13 amino acids. Trimming removed 4 bases at V and 1 base at J, with 4 bases between. This CDR3 reads CASSSRNTGELFF. Here the CDR3 DNA reads TGTGCCAGCAGCTCTAGGAACACCGGGGAGCTGTTTTTT.

V gene TRBV7-2 combines with J gene TRBJ2-7, with TRBD2 matching over 8 bases. This CDR3 region has 15 residues. V lost 1 base, J lost 3 bases, and 5 bases stayed unmatched. The V gene's germline CDR1 is SGHTA and CDR2 FQGNSA. The CDR3, as DNA: TGTGCCAGCAGCTTAGGGGCTAGCGGGTACTACGAGCAGTACTTC. Protein product: CASSLGASGYYEQYF.

This clone was recorded once. This sequence joins TRBV7-6 and TRBJ2-1, with TRBD2 identical over 10 bases. V was pared by 0 bases and J by 6 bases, with 2 bases of the junction left unmatched. This CDR3 is built from 15 residues. Germline CDR1 SGHVS, CDR2 FNYEAQ. The CDR3: CASSLAERGGNEQFF. Written as DNA, the CDR3 is TGTGCCAGCAGCTTAGCGGAGCGGGGGGGCAATGAGCAGTTCTTC.

This clone was seen only once. The chain recombines TRBV5-4 with TRBJ2-5, with 7 bases aligning to TRBD1. V gave up 4 bases and J gave up 2 bases; unmatched junction bases: 2. The CDR3 runs 13 residues. In germline, CDR1 is SGHNT, CDR2 YYREEE (reference sequence). The CDR3 region has the DNA TGTGCCAGCAGCCTGGGACAGCAAGAGACCCAGTACTTC. Translation gives CASSLGQQETQYF.

There are a few counts of this clone. This rearrangement joins TRBV4-2 to TRBJ2-7; 9 bases agree with TRBD1. With 4 bases clipped from V and 4 bases from J, the junction kept 8 bases outside the gene matches. This CDR3 contains 15 residues. CDR1 is LGHNA and CDR2 is YNFKEQ in the germline V gene. The CDR3 sequence is CASSLDPGQGYEQYF. CDR3 nucleotide sequence: TGTGCCAGCAGCCTAGACCCCGGACAGGGGTACGAGCAGTACTTC.

The J gene is TRBJ2-6, the V gene TRBV19; 9 bases fit TRBD1. Germline-derived CDR1 and CDR2 are LNHDA and SQIVND (reference sequence). This CDR3 has 18 amino acids. Germline trimming cut 5 bases from V and 0 bases from J; bases unmatched to any gene: 8. The CDR3 DNA reads TGTGCCAGTAGTTCCGGGACAGGGACGTTCTCTGGGGCCAACGTCCTGACTTTC. Translating gives CASSSGTGTFSGANVLTF.

The chain has TRBV7-9 and TRBJ2-7, with D possibly TRBD1 on 8 matching bases. Germline V gives CDR1 SEHNR, CDR2 FQNEAQ (reference sequence). V lost 5 bases and J 2 bases, leaving 16 bases between the germline ends. This CDR3 contains 15 residues. This CDR3 reads CASSQGQAGAYEQYF. DNA of the CDR3: TGTGCCAGCAGCCAGGGACAGGCGGGGGCCTACGAGCAGTACTTC.

This clone was counted only a few times. The V call is TRBV7-2, the J call TRBJ1-1; no definite D call. The V gene's germline CDR1 is SGHTA and CDR2 FQGNSA. CDR3 length equals 12 residues. V lost 2 bases, J lost 4 bases, and 5 bases lay in between. The CDR3 is CASSLLGTEAFF. CDR3 sequence (DNA): TGTGCCAGCAGCTTATTAGGCACTGAAGCTTTCTTT.

V is TRBV29-1 and J is TRBJ2-2; D unresolved. V lost 4 bases and J lost 3, with 3 bases in between. Germline values: CDR1 SQVTM, CDR2 ANQGSEA. The CDR3 spans 11 residues. The CDR3 loop is CSVGDTGELFF. CDR3 nucleotide sequence: TGCAGCGTTGGGGACACCGGGGAGCTGTTTTTT.

The chain couples TRBV9 to TRBJ2-1; unclear D gene. The CDR3 covers 15 residues. Trimming left V 3 bases short and J 0 bases short, with 10 bases between. From germline, CDR1 is SGDLS and CDR2 YYNGEE. The CDR3 spells CASSGVLSSYNEQFF. For the CDR3, the DNA is TGTGCCAGCAGCGGCGTATTGAGCTCCTACAATGAGCAGTTCTTC.

Here the CDR3 DNA reads TGTGCCAGCAGTGAGGGCCCCTCTTACAATGAGCAGTTCTTC. Protein: CASSEGPSYNEQFF. The J gene is TRBJ2-1, the V gene TRBV28; the D gene is possibly TRBD2 (5 bases). V lost 5 bases, J lost 4 bases, and 12 bases lay in between. Germline values: CDR1 MDHEN, CDR2 SYDVKM. The CDR3 runs to 14 residues.

This chain joins TRBV7-2 and TRBJ2-5; D unclear. The CDR3 totals 14 residues. V gave up 5 bases and J gave up 6 bases, with 16 bases separating them. Per the germline V gene, CDR1 is SGHTA and CDR2 is FQGNSA. CDR3 in amino acids: CASSPTALWKTQYF. The CDR3 DNA sequence: TGTGCCAGCAGCCCCACCGCCCTATGGAAGACCCAGTACTTC.

The J gene is TRBJ2-3, the V gene TRBV7-8; 8 bases agree with TRBD1. The CDR3 runs to 15 residues. The V gene end was trimmed by 5 bases and the J gene end by 3 bases; junction bases not matched to a gene: 7. Germline-derived CDR1 and CDR2 are SGHVS and FQNEAQ. The CDR3 loop reads CASSPNRGATDTQYF. In DNA form, the CDR3 reads TGTGCCAGCAGCCCTAACAGGGGGGCGACAGATACGCAGTATTTT. The variable domain in full, completed from reference TRBV7-8 and TRBJ2-3, reads GAGVSQSPRYKVAKRGQDVALRCDPISGHVSLFWYQQALGQGPEFLTYFQNEAQLDKSGLPSDRFFAERPEGSVSTLKIQRTQQEDSAVYLCASSPNRGATDTQYFGPGTRLTVL.

The rearrangement joins TRBV29-1 to TRBJ2-1; perhaps TRBD2 as D (7 bases). This CDR3 region has 14 residues. V gave up 6 bases and J gave up 10 bases, with 22 bases separating them. Germline lookup yields CDR1 SQVTM and CDR2 ANQGSEA. The CDR3 DNA sequence: TGCAGCGTCCCGAGGGGGGGCGGGAGAGGGGAGCAGTTCTTC. Its translation: CSVPRGGGRGEQFF.